A single sample gave rise to the 13 T cell receptor beta chains below, sequenced in a study of CXCR3-negative and CXCR3-positive naive CD8 T cells. UMI-labeled TRB cDNA libraries were prepared by 5' RACE. Reprocessing the 5' RACE reads, TCRdb reports a single entry for every CDR3 protein and omits DNA. This repertoire comprises tens of thousands of distinct CDR3 sequences; its ten largest clones make up approximately 0.99%. Sequencing was carried out using naive CXCR3- CD8+ T cells from blood. As for subset: CD45RO-CCR7+CD27+CD95- naive CD8+ T cells lacking CXCR3 (TNR3-). The origin of the receptors is a human donor in good health. Some clones in this sample may be carry-over from other donors' samples.

V usage is TRBV28 and J usage is TRBJ1-2; TCRdb returns TRBD1, unconfirmable since there is no DNA. Germline V gene data show CDR1 as MDHEN and CDR2 as SYDVKM. There are 13 residues in the CDR3. The CDR3: CASSLIQGYGYTF.

The rearrangement uses TRBV27 and TRBJ2-1. The CDR3 runs 14 residues. Germline-derived CDR1 and CDR2 are MNHEY and SMNVEV (reference sequence). Here the CDR3 reads CASSLGATYNEQFF.

The chain uses TRBV28 and TRBJ1-2; TCRdb reports TRBD1, a call that lacks DNA to check it against. Germline CDR1 MDHEN, CDR2 SYDVKM. The CDR3 runs to 17 residues. Here the CDR3 reads CASSFRAGQEWNYGYTF.

The CDR3 loop reads CASSRGEKLFF. J is TRBJ1-4 and V is TRBV12-3 or TRBV12-4. CDR3 size: 11 residues.

This clonotype ranks as medium-sized (0.01 to 0.1%) in terms of frequency. V usage is TRBV28 and J usage is TRBJ2-2; checking the TCRdb D call of TRBD2 is not possible without DNA. Germline V gives CDR1 MDHEN, CDR2 SYDVKM. The CDR3 has 14 amino acids. CDR3 in amino acids: CASSYTSASGELFF.

The CDR3 sequence: CSVERRGINTYEQYF. This chain links TRBV29-1 with TRBJ2-7. The germline V gene encodes CDR1 SQVTM and CDR2 ANQGSEA. This CDR3 has 15 residues.

The chain recombines TRBV5-1 with TRBJ2-7; TCRdb gives TRBD2 as the D gene, but with no DNA this cannot be confirmed. The CDR3 is 14 amino acids. Looked up from germline, CDR1 is SGHRS and CDR2 is YFSETQ. CDR3 region: CASSVTSGSYEQYF. Supplemented by reference TRBV5-1 and TRBJ2-7, the full variable domain reads KAGVTQTPRYLIKTRGQQVTLSCSPISGHRSVSWYQQTPGQGLQFLFEYFSETQRNKGNFPGRFSGRQFSNSRSEMNVSTLELGDSALYLCASSVTSGSYEQYFGPGTRLTVT.

The chain combines TRBV14 with TRBJ2-5; without DNA, the TCRdb call of TRBD1 cannot be checked. The V gene's germline CDR1 is SGHDN and CDR2 FVKESK. There are 14 residues in the CDR3. The CDR3 loop is CASSQEEGGETQYF.

The rearrangement joins TRBV29-1 to TRBJ2-7. Per the germline V gene, CDR1 is SQVTM and CDR2 is ANQGSEA. The CDR3 length is 11 residues. The CDR3 region is CSVEEGSEQYF.

The chain has TRBV24-1 and TRBJ2-1. Germline loops: CDR1 KGHDR, CDR2 SFDVKD. The CDR3 extends over 12 amino acids. The CDR3 protein is CATSDLSNEQFF.

CDR3 in amino acids: CSVETGGRTEAFF. The V call is TRBV29-1, the J call TRBJ1-1; TCRdb's D call of TRBD1 is untestable without DNA. This CDR3 is built from 13 residues. Germline V gene data show CDR1 as SQVTM and CDR2 as ANQGSEA. Full variable domain (rest looked up from reference TRBV29-1 and TRBJ1-1): SAVISQKPSRDICQRGTSLTIQCQVDSQVTMMFWYRQQPGQSLTLIATANQGSEATYESGFVIDKFPISRPNLTFSTLTVSNMSPEDSSIYLCSVETGGRTEAFFGQGTRLTVV.

The rearrangement uses TRBV14 and TRBJ1-1. The germline V gene has CDR1 SGHDN and CDR2 FVKESK. The CDR3 spans 15 residues. CDR3 sequence: CASSQLGTANTEAFF.

The gene calls are TRBV7-8 and TRBJ2-7; lacking DNA, the TRBD1 call made by TCRdb goes unchecked. The length of the CDR3 is 14 residues. Germline V gene lookup returns CDR1 SGHVS and CDR2 FQNEAQ. CDR3 in amino acids: CASSLRRGINEQYF.